This passage covers 3 T cell receptor beta chains from one sample sequenced in a study of CD8+ T cells in alopecia areata. RNA was isolated and reverse transcribed to cDNA, the sequencing template. Repertoires were generated with immunoSEQ multiplex PCR, while TCRdb's copy carries only in-frame clones and drops some. Of under 200,000 clones listed, less than 80% are singletons. Indicated treatment: oral pan-JAK inhibitor, 5-10 mg twice daily. The specimen comprised CD4+ T cells sorted from blood, sampled at week 24, from a patient treated with tofacitinib. These receptors were collected from a human donor with alopecia areata.

The sample holds a few counts of this clone. Germline is not matched at one junction end, which may reflect a read error. This chain links TRBV7-9 with TRBJ2-1, with TRBD2 matching over 12 bases. The V gene's germline CDR1 is SEHNR and CDR2 FQNEAQ (reference sequence). This CDR3 region has 14 residues. The CDR3 spells CASSLAGGDPEQFF. The CDR3 DNA sequence: TGTGCCAGCAGCCTAGCGGGGGGGGACCCTGAGCAGTTCTTC.

This clone was seen only a few times. The rearrangement joins TRBV7-8 to TRBJ1-5; the D is unclear. This CDR3 is built from 14 residues. Per germline, CDR1 SGHVS and CDR2 FQNEAQ. The V gene lost 1 base and the J gene lost 1 base, with 5 bases spanning the gap. CDR3 loop: CASSLDYSNQPQHF. For the CDR3, the DNA is TGTGCCAGCAGCTTAGATTACAGCAATCAGCCCCAGCATTTT.

The chain joins TRBV20-1 to TRBJ1-1, with unresolved D. The CDR3 length is 11 residues. Germline V gene lookup returns CDR1 DFQATT and CDR2 SNEGSKA (reference sequence). V lost 2 bases and J 7 bases, leaving 8 bases between the germline ends. For the CDR3, the DNA is TGCAGTGCTAGATCACTGAATGAAGCTTTCTTT. This gives the protein CSARSLNEAFF.